This TCR beta chain was sequenced in a study of blood T cell repertoires in COVID-19. About the study: COVID-19 samples collected from the United States, Italy and Spain covered acute and convalescent phases. Sample material is recorded as cDNA or gDNA derived from T cells, B-cell-depleted T cells, or PBMCs.

Source study methods: Reference gene primer amplification yielded estimated nucleated cell counts. The repertoire was sequenced with immunoSEQ multiplex PCR; TCRdb's copy has only in-frame clones and lacks some. V, J and clone size derive from that table, while D and trimming were established from the DNA sequence. The table includes 470,000 or so clones, about 85% detected once. Recruitment covered about two dozen US areas and drew participants whose ages spanned roughly 18 to 89 years. The length of the CDR3 is 15 residues. Deletions cut 4 bases from V and 4 bases from J, with 15 bases between. Germline CDR1 is MDHEN and CDR2 is SYDVKM.

This sequence was found in a woman aged 18-29 years with acute COVID-19. Input material: PBMCs or T cells enriched from blood (not recorded which). The rearrangement joins TRBV28 to TRBJ2-3; a possible D gene is TRBD2 (6 bases). In DNA form, the CDR3 reads TGTGCCAGCAGTTCCCCTTACGGGAGATCAGATACGCAGTATTTT. Its protein product is CASSSPYGRSDTQYF.